Following are 28 T cell receptor beta chains from one sample sequenced in a study of T cell changes during pregnancy in multiple sclerosis. TCRdb keeps only in-frame clones here, not all; method: immunoSEQ multiplex PCR. The data show about 52,000 clones, approximately 92% seen once. The sequencing here drew on CD4+ T cells from peripheral blood mononuclear cells, taken in the third trimester of pregnancy. The receptors originated from a female donor with multiple sclerosis, enrolled in a pregnancy study.

The chain has TRBV25-1 and TRBJ2-3, with 11 bases that match TRBD1. The trim removed 8 bases at V and 4 bases at J, leaving 5 bases unmatched. This CDR3 has 14 residues. Germline CDR1 reads MGHDK; CDR2 reads SYGVNS. CDR3 residues: CASSGTGGPDTQYF. Here the CDR3 DNA reads TGTGCCAGCTCCGGGACAGGGGGGCCAGATACGCAGTATTTT.

The chain couples TRBV28 to TRBJ1-2, with D possibly TRBD1 on 6 matching bases. Deletions cut 6 bases from V and 6 bases from J, with 17 bases between. The CDR3 totals 14 residues. Germline CDR1 is MDHEN and CDR2 is SYDVKM. The CDR3 loop reads CASSSGGGLNGYTF. DNA for the CDR3: TGTGCCAGCAGCTCCGGTGGGGGCCTCAATGGCTACACCTTC.

The chain links TRBV5-1 to TRBJ2-2, with a possible D match to TRBD1 (6 bases). The CDR3 contains 17 residues. Trimming shortened V by 3 bases and J by 0 bases, and 15 bases separated the two germline ends. Germline V gene data show CDR1 as SGHRS and CDR2 as YFSETQ. The CDR3 protein is CASSSALTGANTGELFF. The DNA of the CDR3 is TGCGCCAGCAGCTCTGCTCTGACAGGAGCGAACACCGGGGAGCTGTTTTTT. Variable domain in full (rest from reference TRBV5-1 and TRBJ2-2): KAGVTQTPRYLIKTRGQQVTLSCSPISGHRSVSWYQQTPGQGLQFLFEYFSETQRNKGNFPGRFSGRQFSNSRSEMNVSTLELGDSALYLCASSSALTGANTGELFFGEGSRLTVL.

The chain recombines TRBV2 with TRBJ1-1, with D uncertain. The CDR3 length is 11 residues. Trimming pared 5 bases from V and 2 bases from J, leaving 3 bases between. Germline lookup yields CDR1 SNHLY and CDR2 FYNNEI. The CDR3 sequence is CASSSNTEAFF. CDR3 bases: TGTGCCAGCAGTTCTAACACTGAAGCTTTCTTT.

The rearrangement uses TRBV7-6 and TRBJ2-2; tentative D call: TRBD1 (5 bases). The CDR3 loop spans 17 amino acids. CDR1 and CDR2 (germline): SGHVS, FNYEAQ. V was cut by 2 bases and J by 1 base, with 14 bases left in between. The CDR3 is CASSLLGRVQNTGELFF. For the CDR3, the DNA is TGTGCCAGCAGCTTACTTGGCAGGGTCCAGAACACCGGGGAGCTGTTTTTT.

The V and J genes are TRBV27 and TRBJ2-1, with a possible D match to TRBD2 (6 bases). CDR3 length: 12 residues. Trimming shortened V by 8 bases and J by 8 bases, and 13 bases separated the two germline ends. The germline gives CDR1 MNHEY, CDR2 SMNVEV (reference sequence). CDR3 in amino acids: CASAPREHEQFF. CDR3 sequence (DNA): TGTGCCAGCGCACCTCGGGAGCATGAGCAGTTCTTC.

The rearrangement links TRBV2 to TRBJ2-6, with D hard to call. The CDR3 has 14 residues. Trimming took off 11 bases at V and 2 bases at J, with 13 bases between the two ends. Germline values: CDR1 SNHLY, CDR2 FYNNEI. The CDR3 is CAGSPVTGANVLTF. CDR3 in DNA: TGTGCCGGCTCGCCCGTTACTGGGGCCAACGTCCTGACTTTC. The variable domain in full, with the rest retrieved from reference TRBV2 and TRBJ2-6, is EPEVTQTPSHQVTQMGQEVILRCVPISNHLYFYWYRQILGQKVEFLVSFYNNEISEKSEIFDDQFSVERPDGSNFTLKIRSTKLEDSAMYFCAGSPVTGANVLTFGAGSRLTVL.

This rearrangement joins TRBV18 to TRBJ2-2; TRBD2 agrees at 12 bases. V gave up 2 bases and J gave up 5 bases; unmatched junction bases: 9. Germline V gene data show CDR1 as KGHSH and CDR2 as LQKENI. The CDR3 runs to 18 residues. CDR3 in DNA: TGTGCCAGCTCACCATTTCTGACTAGCGGGAGAGCGACCGGGGAGCTGTTTTTT. Translation gives CASSPFLTSGRATGELFF.

V is TRBV19 and J is TRBJ2-5; D is ambiguous. Trimming removed 6 bases at V and 1 base at J, with 15 bases between. CDR1 and CDR2 (germline): LNHDA, SQIVND (reference sequence). This CDR3 has 15 residues. The CDR3 nucleotides read TGTGCCAGTAGCAGATCCCCCGCAGTCCAAGAGACCCAGTACTTC. It yields the protein CASSRSPAVQETQYF.

This chain uses TRBV7-3 with TRBJ1-1; D uncertain. Germline CDR1 and CDR2: SGHTA and FQGTGA. Trimming pared 2 bases from V and 4 bases from J, leaving 11 bases between. The CDR3 is 14 amino acids. CDR3 protein: CASSLYGEGTEAFF. The CDR3 DNA reads as TGTGCCAGCAGCTTATACGGGGAAGGCACTGAAGCTTTCTTT.

The V gene is TRBV14, the J gene TRBJ2-6; 7 nucleotides align to TRBD2. V was clipped by 4 bases and J by 0 bases; unmatched bases: 6. From germline, CDR1 is SGHDN and CDR2 FVKESK. The CDR3 spans 17 residues. CDR3 loop: CASSPTGRASGANVLTF. CDR3 nucleotide sequence: TGTGCCAGCAGCCCTACGGGGAGGGCCTCTGGGGCCAACGTCCTGACTTTC. The complete variable domain, with remaining parts taken from reference TRBV14 and TRBJ2-6, reads EAGVTQFPSHSVIEKGQTVTLRCDPISGHDNLYWYRRVMGKEIKFLLHFVKESKQDESGMPNNRFLAERTGGTYSTLKVQPAELEDSGVYFCASSPTGRASGANVLTFGAGSRLTVL.

The chain combines TRBV19 with TRBJ2-1; tentative D call: TRBD2 (6 bases). The germline V gene has CDR1 LNHDA and CDR2 SQIVND (reference sequence). V lost 5 bases and J lost 6, with 20 bases in between. CDR3 size: 16 residues. This CDR3 is CASSERRAGFSNEQFF. Written as DNA, the CDR3 is TGTGCCAGTAGTGAGAGGCGCGCGGGATTTTCCAATGAGCAGTTCTTC.

The J gene is TRBJ2-7, the V gene TRBV27; 9 nucleotides match TRBD2. J gave up 2 bases and V 4 bases, and 18 bases lay outside the gene matches. The CDR3 contains 19 residues. Germline CDR1 MNHEY, CDR2 SMNVEV (reference sequence). The CDR3 sequence: CASSSISPTLAGRTYEQYF. DNA for the CDR3: TGTGCCAGCAGTTCGATATCCCCAACACTAGCGGGCCGTACCTACGAGCAGTACTTC.

The rearrangement uses TRBV15 and TRBJ1-3; TRBD1 agrees at 8 bases. V gave up 4 bases and J gave up 4 bases; unmatched junction bases: 9. CDR1 and CDR2 from the germline V gene are LNHNV and YYDKDF (reference sequence). This CDR3 region has 16 residues. CDR3 in DNA: TGTGCCACCAGCACCCACAGGGGGAACTCCGGAAACACCATATATTTT. It encodes CATSTHRGNSGNTIYF.

This chain connects TRBV28 to TRBJ2-1, with 7 bases aligning to TRBD1. CDR3 length: 14 residues. With 5 bases clipped from V and 6 bases from J, the junction kept 7 bases outside the gene matches. Germline CDR1 reads MDHEN; CDR2 reads SYDVKM. The CDR3 sequence is CASSILTGTNEQFF. The CDR3, as DNA: TGTGCCAGCAGTATCTTGACAGGGACCAATGAGCAGTTCTTC.

The chain uses TRBV5-1 and TRBJ2-2; 12 bases line up with TRBD2. CDR1 is SGHRS, CDR2 YFSETQ, per germline. V lost 4 bases and J lost 7; bases outside the gene matches: 5. The CDR3 runs to 15 residues. The CDR3 sequence: CASSRTSGTGGELFF. In nucleotides, the CDR3 is TGCGCCAGCAGCCGGACTAGCGGGACGGGCGGGGAGCTGTTTTTT.

V and J are TRBV10-1 and TRBJ2-2, with 7 positions matching TRBD2. The CDR3 totals 14 residues. The V gene end was trimmed by 6 bases and the J gene end by 1 base; junction bases not matched to a gene: 2. Germline loops: CDR1 WNHNN, CDR2 SYGVQD (reference sequence). Written as DNA, the CDR3 is TGCGCCAGCAGCTGCGGGGGGAACACCGGGGAGCTGTTTTTT. Protein sequence: CASSCGGNTGELFF.

The chain recombines TRBV19 with TRBJ1-2, with TRBD1 as a possible D gene (5 bases). CDR3 length: 15 amino acids. Germline CDR1 LNHDA, CDR2 SQIVND (reference sequence). Trimming shortened V by 5 bases and J by 5 bases, and 18 bases separated the two germline ends. The CDR3, as DNA: TGTGCCAGTAGTCCCTCGGGGGTTACGGGGTATGGCTACACCTTC. As protein: CASSPSGVTGYGYTF.

The chain employs TRBV5-1 and TRBJ2-1; a weak D match, TRBD2 (6 bases). Between the trimmed V and J ends, which lost 0 bases and 6 bases, there was a span of 19 bases. The CDR3 has 17 residues. Germline loops: CDR1 SGHRS, CDR2 YFSETQ. In DNA form, the CDR3 reads TGCGCCAGCAGCTTGGCCCCCGGGGGAAGGGGAGGCAATGAGCAGTTCTTC. Its protein product is CASSLAPGGRGGNEQFF.

The chain employs TRBV28 and TRBJ1-5; 9 nucleotides agree with TRBD1. In germline, CDR1 is MDHEN, CDR2 SYDVKM. J gave up 7 bases and V 3 bases, and 19 bases lay outside the gene matches. This CDR3 is 19 amino acids long. The CDR3 is CASSFRFRDRVALGQPQHF. CDR3 DNA: TGTGCCAGCAGTTTTCGATTTCGGGACAGGGTGGCCTTGGGGCAGCCCCAGCATTTT.

This sequence joins TRBV5-1 and TRBJ2-2; D is perhaps TRBD2 (5 bases). V dropped 5 bases and J dropped 5 bases, with 10 bases sitting between them. Germline CDR1 and CDR2: SGHRS and YFSETQ. CDR3 length: 13 amino acids. CDR3 residues: CASRPPGTGELFF. The CDR3 region has the DNA TGCGCCAGCAGGCCACCGGGGACCGGGGAGCTGTTTTTT.

This CDR3 reads CASSLAPGLAGLTDTQYF. The CDR3 DNA sequence: TGTGCCAGCAGCTTGGCCCCGGGACTAGCGGGACTCACAGATACGCAGTATTTT. The J gene is TRBJ2-3, the V gene TRBV5-4, with 13 bases matching TRBD2. Germline CDR1 is SGHNT and CDR2 is YYREEE (reference sequence). V lost 0 bases and J lost 2; bases outside the gene matches: 6. The CDR3 contains 18 residues.

The V gene is TRBV5-6, the J gene TRBJ1-2; 10 bases map to TRBD1. The V segment lost 2 bases and the J segment 5 bases; nucleotides outside the gene matches: 6. This CDR3 has 15 amino acids. Per the germline V gene, CDR1 is SGHDT and CDR2 is YYEEEE. CDR3 sequence reads: CASSLVTGGWYGYTF. In DNA, the CDR3 is TGTGCCAGCAGCTTAGTGACAGGGGGCTGGTATGGCTACACCTTC.

The chain recombines TRBV7-8 with TRBJ2-1, with 10 bases that match TRBD2. The CDR3 runs 16 residues. Per germline, CDR1 SGHVS and CDR2 FQNEAQ. Trimming at V came to 5 bases and at J to 1 base, leaving 5 bases not matched to a gene. As DNA, the CDR3 is TGTGCCAGCAGCCAAGCAGCGGGGGGGTCCTACAATGAGCAGTTCTTC. It specifies CASSQAAGGSYNEQFF.

The chain is built from TRBV7-8 and TRBJ2-2; TRBD2 might be the D (5 bases). Germline V gene lookup returns CDR1 SGHVS and CDR2 FQNEAQ. V lost 1 base and J 4 bases, leaving 7 bases between the germline ends. This CDR3 has 14 residues. For the CDR3, the DNA is TGTGCCAGCAGCTTAGTAGAGGGCACCGGGGAGCTGTTTTTT. Amino acids: CASSLVEGTGELFF.

The chain uses TRBV19 and TRBJ1-5; 7 positions agree with TRBD1. The CDR3 is made up of 16 amino acids. The V segment lost 10 bases and the J segment 6 bases; nucleotides outside the gene matches: 18. Per germline, CDR1 LNHDA and CDR2 SQIVND (reference sequence). The CDR3 DNA reads TGTGCCACCGTCAAGGAGACAGGGCTATCCGGTCAGCCCCAGCATTTT. This encodes CATVKETGLSGQPQHF.

The rearrangement links TRBV5-4 to TRBJ2-1, with TRBD1 as a possible D gene (6 bases). CDR3 length: 13 amino acids. Deletions cut 2 bases from V and 4 bases from J, with 7 bases between. Per the germline V gene, CDR1 is SGHNT and CDR2 is YYREEE (reference sequence). CDR3 bases: TGTGCCAGCAGCTTCAGGGGATACAATGAGCAGTTCTTC. It translates to CASSFRGYNEQFF. The full variable domain, with the rest looked up from reference TRBV5-4 and TRBJ2-1, is ETGVTQSPTHLIKTRGQQVTLRCSSQSGHNTVSWYQQALGQGPQFIFQYYREEENGRGNFPPRFSGLQFPNYSSELNVNALELDDSALYLCASSFRGYNEQFFGPGTRLTVL.

V gene TRBV2 combines with J gene TRBJ2-1; perhaps TRBD2 as D (7 bases). This CDR3 has 14 amino acids. CDR1 is SNHLY and CDR2 is FYNNEI in the germline V gene. Trimming left V 3 bases short and J 6 bases short, with 12 bases between. CDR3 bases: TGTGCCAGCAGTGAGGCGAGGGGGGGCAATGAGCAGTTCTTC. Translating gives CASSEARGGNEQFF.